One sample yielded the 7 T cell receptor beta chains listed below, sequenced in a study of response to subunit inactivated influenza vaccine. TCRdb processed the RT-PCR reads anew with MiXCR; each CDR3 protein has one entry. This repertoire shows 450,000 to 700,000 distinct CDR3 sequences, 14% found once; its top ten account for around 10%. The sequencing here drew on PBMCs from blood, taken 11 to 12 days after vaccination. Source of these receptors: a man aged 45-65 years who received an inactivated influenza vaccine.

This clonotype was found a few times. The chain links TRBV27 to TRBJ2-5; D is perhaps TRBD1 (5 bases). Trimming cost V 6 bases and J 1 base, with 12 bases left between them. CDR3 size: 14 residues. Germline CDR1 reads MNHEY; CDR2 reads SMNVEV (reference sequence). The CDR3 DNA follows: TGTGCCAGCAGCAGGGTAGGCCGCCAAGAGACCCAGTACTTC. Its translation is CASSRVGRQETQYF.

This clonotype was seen only a few times. The CDR3 here is CASSDGSGGYNEQFF. CDR3 bases: TGTGCCAGCAGTGATGGTAGCGGGGGCTACAATGAGCAGTTCTTC. The chain recombines TRBV2 with TRBJ2-1; the match to TRBD2 covers 9 bases. CDR1 and CDR2 (germline): SNHLY, FYNNEI. The CDR3 totals 15 residues. V lost 3 bases and J lost 3; bases outside the gene matches: 3.

In its sample, this clonotype was seen a few times. The rearrangement joins TRBV7-2 to TRBJ2-7; 7 bases match TRBD1. After removal of 6 bases from V and 6 bases from J, the junction contained 14 bases not matched to a gene. CDR3 length equals 15 residues. CDR1 and CDR2 from the germline V gene are SGHTA and FQGNSA. CDR3 sequence: CASRPSGTALVEQYF. The CDR3 DNA is TGTGCCAGCAGACCCTCCGGGACAGCTCTCGTCGAGCAGTACTTC.

The chain joins TRBV3-1 to TRBJ1-3; the D is unclear. CDR1 LGHDT and CDR2 YNNKEL come from the germline V gene (reference sequence). V lost 1 base and J 3 bases, leaving 13 bases between the germline ends. This CDR3 has 16 residues. In nucleotides, the CDR3 is TGTGCCAGCAGCCAAGCAAGGTCAGTCCGTGGAAACACCATATATTTT. This encodes CASSQARSVRGNTIYF.

The J gene is TRBJ2-7, the V gene TRBV11-1; a possible D gene is TRBD2 (5 bases). The CDR3 is 14 residues long. With 1 base removed from V and 6 bases from J, the gap between germline ends came to 13 bases. In germline, CDR1 is SGHAT, CDR2 FQDESV (reference sequence). Written as DNA, the CDR3 is TGTGCCAGCAGCTTAGAGCCCTTTGCGGGCGAGCAGTACTTC. Translated, it gives CASSLEPFAGEQYF.

In regard to this clonotype: A clone one base away is much larger, so this may be a read error. The chain has TRBV6-4 and TRBJ2-2, with 8 bases matching TRBD2. The CDR3 runs 16 residues. Germline assignment: CDR1 MRHNA and CDR2 SNTAGT. The CDR3 sequence: CASSSGGAQNTGKLFF. CDR3 sequence (DNA): TGTGCCAGCAGTTCCGGGGGGGCACAGAACACCGGGAAGCTGTTTTTT.

The table lists this clonotype with a few counts. The rearrangement joins TRBV4-1 to TRBJ2-5, with D unresolved. The CDR3 is 16 amino acids. With 0 bases removed from V and 5 bases from J, the gap between germline ends came to 16 bases. Germline V lookup: CDR1 MGHRA, CDR2 YSYEKL. The CDR3 DNA follows: TGCGCCAGCAGCCAAGAAGGTACTAAGGGAATGGAGACCCAGTACTTC. It encodes CASSQEGTKGMETQYF.